Sequencing of this T cell receptor beta chain was carried out in a study of CD4 T cells in relation to SARS-CoV-2 and coronaviruses. Study overall: Convalescent patients had median age about 40 years, range 21 to 72.

Assay: immunoSEQ multiplex PCR; the TCRdb copy retains only in-frame clones and omits some. The sample shows tens of thousands of clones, roughly nine tenths of them seen only once. The germline V gene has CDR1 SNHLY and CDR2 FYNNEI. V trimming: 0 bases; J trimming: 13 bases; junction bases outside the gene matches: 4. CDR3 length: 12 residues. This chain uses TRBV2 with TRBJ2-3; 7 bases map to TRBD2. What was sequenced was naive CD4+ T cells from PBMCs. Noted subset: naive CD4+ T cells isolated by negative enrichment. This sequence originates from an adult with COVID-19. CDR3 protein: CASSEARLAEYF. CDR3 in DNA: TGTGCCAGCAGTGAAGCGCGGCTAGCGGAGTATTTT. Filled out from reference TRBV2 and TRBJ2-3, the complete variable domain reads EPEVTQTPSHQVTQMGQEVILRCVPISNHLYFYWYRQILGQKVEFLVSFYNNEISEKSEIFDDQFSVERPDGSNFTLKIRSTKLEDSAMYFCASSEARLAEYFGPGTRLTVL.